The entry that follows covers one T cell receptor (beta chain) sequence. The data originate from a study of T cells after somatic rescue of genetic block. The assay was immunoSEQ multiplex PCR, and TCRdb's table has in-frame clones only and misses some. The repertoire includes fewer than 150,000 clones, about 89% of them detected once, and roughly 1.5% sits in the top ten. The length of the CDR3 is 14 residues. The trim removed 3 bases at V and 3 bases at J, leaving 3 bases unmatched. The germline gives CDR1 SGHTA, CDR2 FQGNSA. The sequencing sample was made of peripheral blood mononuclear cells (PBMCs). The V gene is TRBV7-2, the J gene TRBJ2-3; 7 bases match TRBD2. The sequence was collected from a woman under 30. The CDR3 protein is CASSFRGRTDTQYF. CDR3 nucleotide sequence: TGTGCCAGCAGCTTCCGCGGGAGAACAGATACGCAGTATTTT.